This TCR beta chain derives from a study of blood T cell repertoires in COVID-19. Study in general: Material from acute and convalescent COVID-19 was sourced from the United States, Italy and Spain. T cells, B-cell-depleted T cells, or PBMCs supplied cDNA or gDNA.

The germline V gene encodes CDR1 SGHNT and CDR2 YENEEA. The CDR3 has 15 amino acids. The junction had 4 bases not matched to a gene; V was cut back by 3 bases and J by 6 bases. Per the study methods: The assay estimated nucleated cells by amplifying reference gene primers. The protocol was immunoSEQ multiplex PCR, while the TCRdb copy is restricted to in-frame clones and leaves out a portion. Clonal size and the V and J genes are those of that table, whereas D and trimming came from the DNA. In the table there are 35,000 to 55,000 clones, approximately 86% of which are singletons. The sequencing sample was made of peripheral blood. The sequence came from a woman in her seventies with acute or convalescent COVID-19. The chain uses TRBV11-3 and TRBJ1-6; TRBD1 aligns across 8 bases. CDR3 nucleotide sequence: TGTGCCAGCAGCTTGAGCAGGGGGCCTAATTCACCCCTCCACTTT. Protein sequence: CASSLSRGPNSPLHF. The full variable domain, its missing parts supplied by reference TRBV11-3 and TRBJ1-6, is EAGVVQSPRYKIIEKKQPVAFWCNPISGHNTLYWYLQNLGQGPELLIRYENEEAVDDSQLPKDRFSAERLKGVDSTLKIQPAELGDSAVYLCASSLSRGPNSPLHFGNGTRLTVT.